The present T cell receptor (beta chain) was sequenced within a study of tumor-infiltrating lymphocytes in localized non-small cell lung cancer. Study-level background: Several tumor histologies, both smoking statuses, and some post-neoadjuvant chemotherapy samples were included. From each patient, both tumor and uninvolved lung, non-adjacent to tumor, were sampled. Regarding the study as a whole: Immunotypes IM1 and IM2 had similar TCR-derived T-cell fractions.

Germline V CDR1 and CDR2: MNHEY, SVGAGI. Trimming removed 5 bases at V and 5 bases at J, with 15 bases between. The CDR3 spans 14 residues. Only one count was recorded for this clone. Its antigen remains unknown. The protocol was immunoSEQ multiplex PCR, while the TCRdb copy is restricted to in-frame clones and leaves out a portion. The data hold 13,000 to 15,000 clones, with 55% to 70% observed a single time. This chain links TRBV6-5 with TRBJ2-5; either TRBD1 or TRBD2 may fit D (5 bases each). The sample comprised uninvolved lung tissue not adjacent to the tumor. The receptor was isolated from a human donor with non-small cell lung cancer. In nucleotides, the CDR3 is TGTGCCAGCAGTGTCTGGGGGAGTGAGGAGACCCAGTACTTC. Translating it yields CASSVWGSEETQYF.